Following are 18 T cell receptor beta chains from one sample sequenced in a study of cytomegalovirus exposure and HLA in healthy donors. 13 Jbeta primers and 60 Vbeta primers were used for the PCR. Data came from immunoSEQ multiplex PCR; TCRdb stores just in-frame clones and leaves some out. Of approximately 27,000 clones in the sample, 55% to 75% are singletons; the top ten hold roughly 4.5%. Sequencing input: PBMCs. These receptors were collected from a woman between 45 and 65 years old in good health and CMV-seronegative.

The chain uses TRBV28 and TRBJ1-5, with D perhaps matching TRBD1 (6 bases). The CDR3 contains 14 residues. The germline gives CDR1 MDHEN, CDR2 SYDVKM. V shed 2 bases and J shed 5 bases, with 10 bases lying between them. The CDR3 here is CASSLRGAYQPQHF. Here the CDR3 DNA reads TGTGCCAGCAGTTTACGGGGGGCATATCAGCCCCAGCATTTT.

This sequence joins TRBV5-1 and TRBJ2-5; maybe TRBD1 (6 bases). The CDR3 loop spans 14 amino acids. Germline V gene lookup returns CDR1 SGHRS and CDR2 YFSETQ. V lost 0 bases to trimming and J lost 5 bases, with 11 bases between them. DNA of the CDR3: TGCGCCAGCAGCTTGGACAGGGTTCGGGAGACCCAGTACTTC. This sequence encodes CASSLDRVRETQYF.

This clone is a singleton in its sample. The genes are TRBV4-1 and TRBJ2-3; D may be TRBD2 (5 bases). Per the germline V gene, CDR1 is MGHRA and CDR2 is YSYEKL. Deletions cut 2 bases from V and 4 bases from J, with 16 bases between. The CDR3 has 16 amino acids. The CDR3 sequence: CASSQSFGLVPDTQYF. In DNA, the CDR3 is TGCGCCAGCAGCCAAAGTTTTGGACTGGTTCCAGATACGCAGTATTTT.

The chain combines TRBV19 with TRBJ1-5; the match to TRBD1 covers 10 bases. The CDR3 is 15 residues long. CDR1 is LNHDA, CDR2 SQIVND, per germline (reference sequence). V lost 5 bases, J lost 7 bases, and 8 bases stayed unmatched. CDR3 in amino acids: CASSPWTGGDQPQHF. The CDR3 nucleotides are TGTGCCAGTAGTCCGTGGACAGGGGGAGACCAGCCCCAGCATTTT.

This clone has a handful of counts. This chain uses TRBV5-6 with TRBJ1-1; 8 nucleotides match TRBD1. Trimming removed 2 bases from V and 2 bases from J; junction bases left unmatched: 5. Germline CDR1 and CDR2: SGHDT and YYEEEE. This CDR3 spans 15 amino acids. CDR3 loop: CASSFGTGKNTEAFF. CDR3 bases: TGTGCCAGCAGCTTTGGGACAGGAAAAAACACTGAAGCTTTCTTT.

This clone appeared a few times. This rearrangement joins TRBV7-2 to TRBJ1-6; 9 positions agree with TRBD1. The CDR3 spans 14 residues. Germline V gene data show CDR1 as SGHTA and CDR2 as FQGNSA. V shed 2 bases and J 9 bases; nucleotides not matched to a gene: 2. CDR3 sequence reads: CASSLTGGGSPLHF. The DNA of the CDR3 is TGTGCCAGCAGCTTAACAGGGGGCGGTTCACCCCTCCACTTT.

This sequence joins TRBV7-9 and TRBJ2-3, with unresolved D. The germline V and J ends were trimmed by 7 bases and 4 bases, with 24 bases remaining between them. The CDR3 contains 17 residues. CDR1 is SEHNR, CDR2 FQNEAQ, per germline (reference sequence). CDR3 in amino acids: CASTPLPLWQDADTQYF. The CDR3 DNA reads as TGTGCCAGCACCCCCCTCCCCCTGTGGCAGGATGCAGATACGCAGTATTTT.

This chain connects TRBV28 to TRBJ2-7; D gene uncertain. Trimming stripped 9 bases from V and 5 bases from J, with 17 bases between. The CDR3 consists of 13 residues. Germline V gene lookup returns CDR1 MDHEN and CDR2 SYDVKM. The CDR3 DNA is TGTGCCAGGGTTGACTTACTACCCCACGAGCAGTACTTC. Its translation is CARVDLLPHEQYF. The full variable domain, in which reference TRBV28 and TRBJ2-7 provide the parts outside the CDR3, is DVKVTQSSRYLVKRTGEKVFLECVQDMDHENMFWYRQDPGLGLRLIYFSYDVKMKEKGDIPEGYSVSREKKERFSLILESASTNQTSMYLCARVDLLPHEQYFGPGTRLTVT.

V gene TRBV4-1 combines with J gene TRBJ2-7; perhaps TRBD1 as D (6 bases). The CDR3 extends over 14 amino acids. V lost 3 bases and J lost 6, with 15 bases in between. Germline V CDR1 and CDR2: MGHRA, YSYEKL. The CDR3 loop reads CASSHATGKGEQYF. As DNA, the CDR3 is TGCGCCAGCAGCCATGCTACAGGGAAGGGCGAGCAGTACTTC.

Remarks on this clone: This sample includes further DNA sequences coding for the same CDR3. V usage is TRBV6-5 and J usage is TRBJ1-2; 9 bases map to TRBD1. J was trimmed by 5 bases and V by 7 bases; bases with no gene match: 11. The CDR3 sequence is 15 residues long. CDR1 is MNHEY and CDR2 is SVGAGI in the germline V gene. This CDR3 is CASNPEQGARYGYTF. DNA of the CDR3: TGTGCCAGCAATCCAGAACAGGGGGCACGGTATGGCTACACCTTC.

This sequence joins TRBV12-5 and TRBJ2-1, with D possibly being TRBD2 (6 bases). Germline V lookup: CDR1 LGHNT, CDR2 FRNRAP. V lost 7 bases and J lost 5, with 21 bases in between. This CDR3 spans 16 amino acids. The CDR3 loop reads CASVGEGGRGNNEQFF. CDR3 nucleotide sequence: TGTGCTAGTGTCGGAGAGGGAGGACGGGGAAACAATGAGCAGTTCTTC.

The CDR3 nucleotides are TGCGCCAGCAGCTTGGGCGGGGAGTCGGGGGAGACCCAGTACTTC. This codes for CASSLGGESGETQYF. The chain is built from TRBV5-1 and TRBJ2-5, with a tentative D call TRBD2 (6 bases). The CDR3 spans 15 residues. CDR1 is SGHRS, CDR2 YFSETQ, per germline. Trimming cost V 0 bases and J 5 bases, with 14 bases left between them.

This clone was recorded a few times. The rearrangement uses TRBV6-4 and TRBJ2-1; 9 positions agree with TRBD2. The CDR3 contains 15 residues. J lost 6 bases, V lost 3 bases, and 6 bases had no gene match. Germline loops: CDR1 MRHNA, CDR2 SNTAGT. The CDR3 bases are TGTGCCAGCAGTGAGGTTGCGGGGGGGCCCAATGAGCAGTTCTTC. Its protein is CASSEVAGGPNEQFF.

This clone was seen more than once but under ten times. The genes are TRBV29-1 and TRBJ2-5; a weak D match, TRBD2 (6 bases). The V end was cut by 4 bases, the J end by 3 bases, with 6 bases between. The germline CDR1 and CDR2 sequences are SQVTM and ANQGSEA. The CDR3 covers 11 residues. CDR3 sequence: CSVAGEETQYF. The CDR3 nucleotides read TGCAGCGTTGCGGGGGAAGAGACCCAGTACTTC.

V gene TRBV28 combines with J gene TRBJ2-1; a possible D gene is TRBD1 (6 bases). This CDR3 has 12 amino acids. Looked up from germline, CDR1 is MDHEN and CDR2 is SYDVKM. Deletions cut 10 bases from V and 8 bases from J, with 15 bases between. The CDR3 nucleotides are TGTGCCACCTCAGGGGTCAGGGATGAGCAGTTCTTC. Protein: CATSGVRDEQFF.

The CDR3 DNA follows: TGCGCCAGCAGCAGGACTAGCGGGGGGGAAGAGACCCAGTACTTC. Translated: CASSRTSGGEETQYF. The V gene is TRBV5-1, the J gene TRBJ2-5; the match to TRBD2 covers 15 bases. CDR1 SGHRS and CDR2 YFSETQ come from the germline V gene. This CDR3 contains 15 residues. The V and J ends lost 4 bases and 3 bases, in that order; junction bases with no gene match: 1.

The rearrangement uses TRBV10-3 and TRBJ2-7, with D possibly matching TRBD1 (7 bases). V lost 3 bases and J lost 3, with 30 bases in between. The germline gives CDR1 ENHRY, CDR2 SYGVKD. The CDR3 is made up of 20 amino acids. CDR3 in DNA: TGTGCCATCAGTGAAACAACCGGGACCGAATACCAGGGGGGATACTACGAGCAGTACTTC. As protein: CAISETTGTEYQGGYYEQYF.

The chain joins TRBV4-1 to TRBJ1-4; D possibly corresponds to TRBD1 (5 bases). This CDR3 is built from 19 residues. Germline assignment: CDR1 MGHRA and CDR2 YSYEKL. V lost 0 bases, J lost 7 bases, and 24 bases lay in between. The CDR3 coding sequence is TGCGCCAGCAGCCAAGAGGGGTCCGACGGCAGGAGGGACGGTGAAAAACTGTTTTTT. Translating gives CASSQEGSDGRRDGEKLFF.